These T cell receptor beta chains were read from a single sample in a study of shared clonotypes between healthy human individuals. TCRdb keeps only in-frame clones here, not all; method: immunoSEQ multiplex PCR. The repertoire holds approximately 1.4 million clones, with 95% to 99% as singletons. Sequencing used naive CD4+ T cells sorted from blood. Receptors were obtained from a young man in good health. CDR3s include the opening cysteine and the closing phenylalanine or tryptophan. Each record gives: J gene, V gene, D gene, CDR3 length, clone size, CDR3 DNA, CDR3 protein. A D gene is named only where the DNA matches it firmly. Expanded clones are given a class, and other clones once, few, many or no size at all.

TRBJ2-2,TRBV2,NA,13,NA,TGTGCCAGCAGGGAGAGGGACACCGGGGAGCTGTTTTTT,CASRERDTGELFF
TRBJ1-5,TRBV5-6,NA,16,NA,TGTGCCAGCAGCTTGGCTGCCGGGAGTAGCAATCAGCCCCAGCATTTT,CASSLAAGSSNQPQHF
TRBJ2-2,TRBV25-1,NA,13,NA,TGTGCCACCCTGTGGATGAACACCGGGGAGCTGTTTTTT,CATLWMNTGELFF
TRBJ1-4,TRBV14,NA,15,NA,TGTGCCAGCAGCCAGGGGATTACAACTAATGAAAAACTGTTTTTT,CASSQGITTNEKLFF
TRBJ1-2,TRBV6-5,TRBD1,13,once,TGTGCCAGCAGTAGGACAGGGAACTATGGCTACACCTTC,CASSRTGNYGYTF
TRBJ2-7,TRBV15,TRBD2,15,once,TGTGCCACCAGCAAGGGTCGGGAGGGAACCTACGAGCAGTACTTC,CATSKGREGTYEQYF
TRBJ2-3,TRBV5-1,TRBD2,16,NA,TGCGCCAGCAGCTTGCCTCCCGGACTAGCGGGAAGCACGCAGTATTTT,CASSLPPGLAGSTQYF
TRBJ2-1,TRBV2,NA,13,NA,TGTGCCAGCACCCCCGGGGGATACAATGAGCAGTTCTTC,CASTPGGYNEQFF
TRBJ1-4,TRBV2,NA,14,NA,TGTGCCAGCAGTGAGTCAGGGACGACCGAAAAACTGTTTTTT,CASSESGTTEKLFF
TRBJ2-1,TRBV29-1,NA,14,NA,TGCAGCGTAGCCAGGTCCAGCTCCTACAATGAGCAGTTCTTC,CSVARSSSYNEQFF
TRBJ2-7,TRBV7-2,TRBD2,15,NA,TGTGCCACTAGTAGCGGGAGGGCGGTATCCTACGAGCAGTACTTC,CATSSGRAVSYEQYF
TRBJ1-1,TRBV7-8,NA,14,NA,TGTGCCAGCAGCTTAGCGTCTATGAACACTGAAGCTTTCTTT,CASSLASMNTEAFF
TRBJ2-1,TRBV11-2,NA,18,NA,TGTGCCAGCAGCACCCCCCCCACCGGGAGACGTTCCTACAATGAGCAGTTCTTC,CASSTPPTGRRSYNEQFF
TRBJ2-2,TRBV5-1,NA,14,few,TGCGCCAGCAGCTTGGGCAGCAACACCGGGGAGCTGTTTTTT,CASSLGSNTGELFF
TRBJ2-3,TRBV7-8,TRBD2,14,NA,TGTGCCAGCAGCTTCCTAGCGGGGACAGATACGCAGTATTTT,CASSFLAGTDTQYF
TRBJ1-1,TRBV7-2,TRBD1,16,NA,TGTGCCAGCAGCCCACGGATAGGACAGGGAGTAACTGAAGCTTTCTTT,CASSPRIGQGVTEAFF
TRBJ2-2,TRBV7-2,NA,16,NA,TGTGCCAGCAGCCGGAGGGCCGGGCCTAACACCGGGGAGCTGTTTTTT,CASSRRAGPNTGELFF
TRBJ2-5,TRBV6-5,TRBD2,15,NA,TGTGCCAGCAGTCGACTAGCGGGATTCCAAGAGACCCAGTACTTC,CASSRLAGFQETQYF
TRBJ2-5,TRBV14,NA,15,NA,TGTGCCAGCAGCCAAGCTGGGGGGGGGCGAGAGACCCAGTACTTC,CASSQAGGGRETQYF
TRBJ2-1,TRBV10-3,NA,10,NA,TGTGCCATCAGGTTCAATGAGCAGTTCTTC,CAIRFNEQFF
TRBJ1-2,TRBV18,NA,17,NA,TGTGCCAGCTCACCGCTAGGAAAGGGTAGTGTAAACTATGGCTACACCTTC,CASSPLGKGSVNYGYTF
TRBJ1-1,TRBV29-1,NA,13,few,TGCAGCGTTGCTGGACAGCTGAACACTGAAGCTTTCTTT,CSVAGQLNTEAFF
TRBJ2-7,TRBV4-1,TRBD1,16,NA,TGCGCCAGCAGCCAAGATCGTTGGGACAGGGGCTACGAGCAGTACTTC,CASSQDRWDRGYEQYF
TRBJ2-5,TRBV7-8,NA,15,NA,TGTGCCAGCAGCTTAGGGACCTCACGGAAGGAGACCCAGTACTTC,CASSLGTSRKETQYF
TRBJ2-5,TRBV9,NA,15,NA,TGTGCCAGCAGCGTAGGAGGAGGGAGCGCAGAGACCCAGTACTTC,CASSVGGGSAETQYF
TRBJ1-5,TRBV7-6,NA,17,NA,TGTGCCAGCAGCTTAGCGCGTGGGAGATATAGCAATCAGCCCCAGCATTTT,CASSLARGRYSNQPQHF
TRBJ2-2,TRBV18,TRBD2,18,NA,TGTGCCAGCTCACCGCGGGGCAGCGGGACGTCGAATGTGGGGGAGCTGTTTTTT,CASSPRGSGTSNVGELFF
TRBJ2-1,TRBV27,NA,15,NA,TGTGCCAGCAGTTTTAACATTCCCTCCTACAATGAGCAGTTCTTC,CASSFNIPSYNEQFF
TRBJ1-4,TRBV2,NA,13,NA,TGTGCCAGCCAACGGGGCGTTCCGGAAAAACTGTTTTTT,CASQRGVPEKLFF
TRBJ1-1,TRBV5-1,NA,13,NA,TGCGCCAGCAGCCGGACAGAGGGGTATCTGGCTTTCTTT,CASSRTEGYLAFF
TRBJ2-7,TRBV30,NA,14,NA,TGTGCCTGGAGTGTACCCCCAGGGACCTACGAGCAGTACTTC,CAWSVPPGTYEQYF
TRBJ2-7,TRBV21-1,NA,11,NA,TGTGCCAGCAGCACCTACTACGAGCAGTACTTC,CASSTYYEQYF
TRBJ1-2,TRBV7-6,TRBD1,15,once,TGTGCCAGCAGCCAAGGGGGACAGGGAGGCTATGGCTACACCTTC,CASSQGGQGGYGYTF
TRBJ2-2,TRBV10-3,NA,12,NA,TGTGCCATCAGTGATACGACCGGGGAGCTGTTTTTT,CAISDTTGELFF
TRBJ1-2,TRBV12-5,NA,14,NA,TGTGCTAGTGCCCTCGGGGAGCAGGGGTTAGGCTACACCTTC,CASALGEQGLGYTF
TRBJ2-5,TRBV5-1,TRBD2,14,NA,TGCGCCAGCAGTCCGCGGGAGATGGAAGAGACCCAGTACTTC,CASSPREMEETQYF
TRBJ1-2,TRBV4-2,TRBD1,15,once,TGTGCCAGCAGCCAAGGAAAGGGACAGGGGGTTGGCTTGCTATTC,CASSQGKGQGVGLLF
TRBJ2-3,TRBV2,TRBD2,15,NA,TGTGCCAGCAGTGAATACGCGGGAGCGACAGATACGCAGTATTTT,CASSEYAGATDTQYF
TRBJ2-1,TRBV6-1,NA,15,NA,TGTGCCAGCAGTGCCCCCGGGAGATCCTACAATGAGCAGTTCTTC,CASSAPGRSYNEQFF
TRBJ2-1,TRBV6-5,TRBD2,16,NA,TGTGCCAGCAGTTATCGGGCGGGAGGGCCCTACAATGAGCAGTTCTTC,CASSYRAGGPYNEQFF
TRBJ2-7,TRBV27,TRBD2,14,NA,TGTGCCAGCAGTTCGAGCGGGAGGGGCCACGAGCAGTACTTC,CASSSSGRGHEQYF
TRBJ2-3,TRBV7-9,TRBD2,16,NA,TGTGCCAGCAGCTGGGGACTAGCGGGGTACACAGATACGCAGTATTTT,CASSWGLAGYTDTQYF
TRBJ2-5,TRBV7-2,NA,15,NA,TGTGCCAGCAGAGCGGACAGCGCCAGTTTCCGGACCCAGTACTTC,CASRADSASFRTQYF
TRBJ1-1,TRBV5-5,TRBD1,14,NA,TGTGCCAGCAGCTCTACAGGGGGTCTCACCGAAGCTTTCTTT,CASSSTGGLTEAFF